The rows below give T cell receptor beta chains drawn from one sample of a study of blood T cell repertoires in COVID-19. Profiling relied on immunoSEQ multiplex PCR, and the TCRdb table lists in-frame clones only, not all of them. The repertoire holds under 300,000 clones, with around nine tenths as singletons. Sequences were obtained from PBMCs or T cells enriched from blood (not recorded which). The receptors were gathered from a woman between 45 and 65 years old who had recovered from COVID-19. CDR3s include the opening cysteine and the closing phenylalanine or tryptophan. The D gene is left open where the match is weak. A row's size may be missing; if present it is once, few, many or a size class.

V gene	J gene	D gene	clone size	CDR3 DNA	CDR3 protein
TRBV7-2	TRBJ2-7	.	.	TGTGCCAGCAGCTTAGTCTGGGTGGGAGAGTGGAGCGAGCAGTACTTC	CASSLVWVGEWSEQYF
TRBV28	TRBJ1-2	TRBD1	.	TGTGCCACCTCAGGGGGACGAGTCGACGGCTACACCTTC	CATSGGRVDGYTF
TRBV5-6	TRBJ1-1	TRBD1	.	TGTGCCAGCAGCTGGGCGACAGGGTACGCTGAAGCTTTCTTT	CASSWATGYAEAFF
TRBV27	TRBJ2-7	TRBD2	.	TGTGCCAGCAGTTTAGGTAGCGGGGGCTACGAGCAGTACTTC	CASSLGSGGYEQYF
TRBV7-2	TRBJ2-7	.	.	TGTGCCAGCAGCTTAACCGGGAGTTTCTACGAGCAGTACTTC	CASSLTGSFYEQYF
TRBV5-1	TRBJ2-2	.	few	TGCGCCAGCACCGTGGGGAGCGTCAACACCGGGGAGCTGTTTTTT	CASTVGSVNTGELFF
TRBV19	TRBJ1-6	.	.	TGTGCCAGTAGTATATCCCCGGGGTACGGGTCACCCCTCCACTTT	CASSISPGYGSPLHF
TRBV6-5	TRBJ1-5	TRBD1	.	TGTGCCAGCAGACGGACAGGAGAGAATCAGCCCCAGCATTTT	CASRRTGENQPQHF
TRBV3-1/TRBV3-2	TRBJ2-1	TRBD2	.	TGTGCCAGCAGGGGACTAGCGGGACCAGAACTTAATGAGCAGTTCTTC	CASRGLAGPELNEQFF
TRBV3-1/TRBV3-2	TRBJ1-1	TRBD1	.	TGTGCCAGCAGCGAAAACAGGGGTATGGGTGAAGCTTTCTTT	CASSENRGMGEAFF
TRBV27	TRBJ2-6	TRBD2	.	TGTGCCAGCAGGTCGGCTAGCGGGAGTGCTGGGGCCAACGTCCTGACTTTC	CASRSASGSAGANVLTF
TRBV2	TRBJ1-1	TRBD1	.	TGTGCCAGCAGTGAGGGACAGGGGGCCGGCACTGAAGCTTTCTTT	CASSEGQGAGTEAFF
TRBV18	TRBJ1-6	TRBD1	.	TGTGCCAGCTCACCACTGGGACAGTATAATTCACCCCTCCACTTT	CASSPLGQYNSPLHF
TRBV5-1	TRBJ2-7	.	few	TGCGCCAGCAGCTTGGTATCAGGGATGTTATACGAGCAGTACTTC	CASSLVSGMLYEQYF
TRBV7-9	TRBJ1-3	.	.	TGTGCCAGCAGCTTAGCGAACTTCCCGGGTAACACCATATATTTT	CASSLANFPGNTIYF
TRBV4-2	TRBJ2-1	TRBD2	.	TGTGCCAGCAGCCCGCGACTAGCGGGGGGAGTGTACAATGAGCAGTTCTTC	CASSPRLAGGVYNEQFF
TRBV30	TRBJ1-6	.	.	TGTGCCTGGAGTGTCTCGGGAAGAGGGTCACCCCTCCACTTT	CAWSVSGRGSPLHF
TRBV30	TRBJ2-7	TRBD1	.	TGTGCCTGGAGTTCCCCCCGACAGGGCTTCTACGAGCAGTACTTC	CAWSSPRQGFYEQYF
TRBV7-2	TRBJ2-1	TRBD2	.	TGTGCCAGCAGTCCTGGACTAGCGGGAGTGAATGAGCAGTTCTTC	CASSPGLAGVNEQFF
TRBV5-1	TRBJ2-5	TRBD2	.	TGCGCCAGCAGCCTGACTAGCGGGAGACAAGAGACCCAGTACTTC	CASSLTSGRQETQYF
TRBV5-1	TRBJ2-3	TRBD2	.	TGCGCCAGCAGCTTGGCCAGGATAGCGGGAGATTACAAGACTAGCACAGATACGCAGTATTTT	CASSLARIAGDYKTSTDTQYF
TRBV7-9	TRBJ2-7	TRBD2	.	TGTGCCAGCAGCTTCGGACTAGCGAATCCCGAGCAGTACTTC	CASSFGLANPEQYF
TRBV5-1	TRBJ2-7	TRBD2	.	TGCGCCAGCAGCTTTAGCGGGACGAGTTACGAGCAGTACTTC	CASSFSGTSYEQYF
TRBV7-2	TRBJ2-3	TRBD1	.	TGTGCCAGCAGCTTATTCGGGACAGAGATCACAGATACGCAGTATTTT	CASSLFGTEITDTQYF
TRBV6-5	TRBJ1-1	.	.	TGTGCCAGCAGTCGAACTAATTCGAACACTGAAGCTTTCTTT	CASSRTNSNTEAFF
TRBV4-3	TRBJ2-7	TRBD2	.	TGCGCCAGCAGCCAGCAACTAGCGGAGCCTGCCTACGAGCAGTACTTC	CASSQQLAEPAYEQYF
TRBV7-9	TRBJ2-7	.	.	TGTGCCAGCAGTCGGGTGTCCCCCTACGAGCAGTACTTC	CASSRVSPYEQYF
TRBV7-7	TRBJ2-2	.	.	TGTGCTAGCAGCTTATCGTCTGGGAGCACCGGGGAGCTGTTTTTT	CASSLSSGSTGELFF
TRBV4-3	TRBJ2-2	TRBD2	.	TGCGCCAGCAGCCAAGCATACGGGGCGGGAGTAGGGAACACCGGGGAGCTGTTTTTT	CASSQAYGAGVGNTGELFF